This is a list of T cell receptor beta chains from one sample in a study of T cell responses to AZD1222 COVID-19 vaccine. TCRdb's copy holds only in-frame clones and misses some; the assay was immunoSEQ multiplex PCR. In the table there are around 210,000 clones, roughly 94% of which are singletons. Sequencing used peripheral blood, obtained 28 days after the second dose of the MenACWY control vaccine. The receptors were gathered from an adult who received the MenACWY meningococcal vaccine as a control. The CDR3 runs from the conserved cysteine through the conserved F or W. A D gene is named only where the DNA matches it firmly. Not all rows give a size; the values are once, few, many and, for expanded clones, a class.

J gene | clone size | D gene | V gene | CDR3 protein | CDR3 DNA
TRBJ2-5 | - | TRBD1 | TRBV5-4 | CASSLGQGVYQETQYF | TGTGCCAGCAGCTTGGGGCAGGGGGTGTACCAAGAGACCCAGTACTTC
TRBJ2-1 | - | - | TRBV19 | CASANRVHEQFF | TGTGCCAGTGCGAACAGGGTTCATGAGCAGTTCTTC
TRBJ1-2 | - | - | TRBV5-1 | CASSLDGGNYGYTF | TGCGCCAGCAGCCTCGATGGCGGGAACTATGGCTACACCTTC
TRBJ2-1 | once | - | TRBV11-3 | CASSPGTALSSYNEQFF | TGTGCCAGCAGCCCCGGGACGGCCTTGAGCTCCTACAATGAGCAGTTCTTC
TRBJ1-6 | - | - | TRBV27 | CASTMRAGPTNSPLHF | TGTGCCAGCACGATGAGAGCGGGACCGACGAATTCACCCCTCCACTTT
TRBJ1-5 | - | - | TRBV19 | CASKSRGLGNQPQHF | TGTGCCAGTAAGAGCCGGGGGCTGGGCAATCAGCCCCAGCATTTT
TRBJ2-7 | - | TRBD2 | TRBV19 | CASSIVAGVYEQYF | TGTGCCAGTAGTATAGTTGCGGGAGTTTATGAGCAGTACTTC
TRBJ2-1 | - | TRBD1 | TRBV10-3 | CAISPGQGISEQFF | TGTGCCATCAGTCCTGGACAGGGCATCAGTGAGCAGTTCTTC
TRBJ1-1 | - | - | TRBV30 | CAWSVGENTEAFF | TGTGCCTGGAGTGTAGGCGAGAACACTGAAGCTTTCTTT
TRBJ2-1 | - | - | TRBV28 | CASSLPQTSYNEQFF | TGTGCCAGCAGTTTACCCCAAACCTCCTACAATGAGCAGTTCTTC
TRBJ1-1 | few | - | TRBV7-9 | CASSFNPGMNTEAFF | TGTGCCAGCAGCTTTAACCCAGGGATGAACACTGAAGCTTTCTTT
TRBJ1-6 | - | TRBD1 | TRBV9 | CASNAGTGFNSPLHF | TGTGCCAGCAACGCCGGGACAGGGTTTAATTCACCCCTCCACTTT
TRBJ1-2 | - | - | TRBV19 | CASSIDGQGPYGYTF | TGTGCCAGTAGTATAGATGGGCAGGGGCCCTATGGCTACACCTTC
TRBJ1-2 | once | TRBD1 | TRBV27 | CASSFSPTGANYGYTF | TGTGCCAGCAGTTTCTCACCGACAGGGGCTAACTATGGCTACACCTTC
TRBJ2-7 | - | TRBD2 | TRBV4-1 | CASSQGGGSYEQYF | TGCGCCAGCAGCCAAGGGGGGGGTTCCTACGAGCAGTACTTC
TRBJ1-4 | - | - | TRBV6-8 | CASRTSYNEKLFF | TGTGCCAGCCGAACAAGCTATAATGAAAAACTGTTTTTT